Described below is a single T cell receptor (beta chain) sequence and its context. Antigen unknown. The CDR3 spans 15 residues. The germline gives CDR1 SGHRS, CDR2 YFSETQ. J was trimmed by 1 base and V by 4 bases; bases with no gene match: 6. This specimen belongs to a study of STAT3 mutations in large granular lymphocyte leukemia. Whole-study context: Canonical activating STAT3 mutations were detected in roughly half of the longitudinally sequenced T-LGLL patients. More than half of T-LGLL patients received immunosuppressive therapy.

The method was immunoSEQ multiplex PCR; TCRdb's version includes in-frame clones alone and lacks a portion of them. The sample includes around 39,000 clones, 70% to 90% seen only once; the top ten take around 0.44%. General observations from the study: After therapy, about 30% of the 18 patients switched clonotypes, all new clones STAT3 wild type. In T-cell large granular lymphocyte leukemia, about half of patients showed multiple immunodominant subclonotypes.

The genes are TRBV5-1 and TRBJ1-1; TRBD1 matches 8 bases. The receptor was isolated from a human donor with T large granular lymphocyte leukemia. Some clones in this sample may be carry-over from other donors' samples. The sequenced sample consisted of PBMCs. For the CDR3, the DNA is TGCGCCAGCAGCAAATCCGGGACAGGGAACACTGAAGCTTTCTTT. The encoded protein is CASSKSGTGNTEAFF.